These 2 T cell receptor beta chains were all obtained from the same sample, sequenced in a study of cytomegalovirus exposure and HLA in healthy donors (TCRdb year 2017). Library generation was performed with the immunoSEQ multiplex PCR assay. The multiplex PCR relied on a mix of 60 forward primers for TCR Vbeta segments and 13 reverse primers for TCR Jbeta segments. TCRdb provides this immuneACCESS table in a form limited to in-frame rearrangements. Some clones are lacking; in checked studies, under half of them reflect an unresolved V gene, and why the rest are absent is not known. The sample includes about 120,000 clones, with around 85% observed a single time. Jointly, the top ten make up 2.1% of the sample. Sequencing used PBMCs. Receptor source: a man between 25 and 39 years old in good health and CMV-seronegative.

With respect to this clone: At one of its ends the junction is not consistent with the germline gene, which may arise from a read error. The chain links TRBV5-6 to TRBJ2-4; TRBD1 agrees at 10 bases. Per the germline V gene, CDR1 is SGHDT and CDR2 is YYEEEE. The CDR3 loop spans 14 amino acids. The CDR3 protein is CASRGTGEGNSQYF. Written as DNA, the CDR3 is TGTGCCAGCAGGGGGACAGGGGAGGGAAACAGTCAGTACTTC.

This clone was counted a few times. The V call is TRBV10-2, the J call TRBJ2-7, with D possibly matching TRBD1 (5 bases). CDR1 WSHSY and CDR2 SAAADI come from the germline V gene. With 6 bases removed from V and 7 bases from J, the gap between germline ends came to 25 bases. The CDR3 consists of 16 residues. The CDR3 sequence is CASREKGITVLGEQYF. The CDR3, as DNA: TGCGCCAGCAGGGAGAAGGGGATCACTGTCCTGGGGGAGCAGTACTTC.